This T cell receptor beta chain was recovered during a study of tumor-infiltrating lymphocytes in localized non-small cell lung cancer. This CDR3 region has 14 residues. Germline V lookup: CDR1 SGHRS, CDR2 YFSETQ. V was clipped by 4 bases and J by 2 bases, with 12 bases between them. Libraries were prepared by immunoSEQ multiplex PCR; TCRdb keeps only in-frame clonotypes and omits some of them. The table lists about 6,300 clones, around 76% of them singletons, with 6% in the top ten. This clone was seen a handful of times. The sequenced sample was lung tumor tissue. The chain combines TRBV5-1 with TRBJ1-1; possibly TRBD1 for D (6 bases). This TCR was sampled from a human donor with non-small cell lung cancer. The CDR3 DNA reads as TGCGCCAGCAGCGTGGCAGGGACAAACACTGAAGCTTTCTTT. Residues: CASSVAGTNTEAFF. Full variable domain (outside the CDR3, taken from reference TRBV5-1 and TRBJ1-1): KAGVTQTPRYLIKTRGQQVTLSCSPISGHRSVSWYQQTPGQGLQFLFEYFSETQRNKGNFPGRFSGRQFSNSRSEMNVSTLELGDSALYLCASSVAGTNTEAFFGQGTRLTVV.